This T cell receptor beta chain was recovered during a study of shared clonotypes between healthy human individuals. The table came from immunoSEQ multiplex PCR; TCRdb's copy has only in-frame clones and leaves some out. The table has over a million clones, around 78% seen once. This clone was seen at least ten times. The CDR3 consists of 12 residues. Germline V gene sequence: CDR1 MNHNS, CDR2 SASEGT. V dropped 4 bases and J dropped 7 bases, with 10 bases sitting between them. The sequenced sample consisted of memory CD4+ T cells from PBMCs. Subset defined: CD45RA-negative fraction. The sequence was obtained from a man younger than 35 in good health. Some clones in this sample may be carry-over from other donors' samples. V usage is TRBV6-1 and J usage is TRBJ1-2; no reliable D call. CDR3 sequence (DNA): TGTGCCAGCAGTGCGGGTGAGGGTGGCTACACCTTC. Translation gives CASSAGEGGYTF.